What follows is one TCR beta chain and its context. The CDR3 has 16 amino acids. The germline CDR1 and CDR2 sequences are SGHTA and FQGNSA. V gave up 4 bases and J gave up 4 bases, with 20 bases separating them. This specimen comes from a study of OX40 agonist ivuxolimab in advanced cancers. The table came from immunoSEQ multiplex PCR; TCRdb's copy has only in-frame clones and leaves some out. Of 60,000 to 95,000 clones listed, about 85% were seen once; the top ten hold roughly 16%. Specimen: CD4+ or CD8+ T cells sorted from blood, collected in a trial of the OX40 agonist ivuxolimab. V usage is TRBV7-2 and J usage is TRBJ2-7, with D perhaps matching TRBD1 (7 bases). The source is an adult with an advanced solid tumor such as melanoma, head and neck, liver or kidney cancer. This chain's CDR3 is CASSSPHRGLGYEQYF. CDR3 DNA sequence: TGTGCCAGCAGCTCGCCACACAGGGGACTCGGGTACGAGCAGTACTTC.